This record concerns one T cell receptor beta chain sequence. The data derive from a study of blood T cell repertoires in COVID-19. Authors' processing steps: From reference gene primer amplification, estimates of nucleated cell counts were derived. Clones were sequenced by immunoSEQ multiplex PCR, and TCRdb holds only the in-frame ones, with some missing. For V, J and clone size, that table is used; D and trimming come from the DNA. Of 200,000 to 250,000 clones in the sample, more than 75% are singletons; the top ten hold 5.2%. The receptor's source is a woman aged 70 to 79 with COVID-19, enrolled during active disease. The sample comprised peripheral blood.

The CDR3 bases are TGTGCCAGCAGTGTCCCTGGACAGCCGAACACTGAAGCTTTCTTT. The encoded protein is CASSVPGQPNTEAFF. This chain uses TRBV6-4 with TRBJ1-1; TRBD1 might be the D (6 bases). Per germline, CDR1 MRHNA and CDR2 SNTAGT. This CDR3 has 15 amino acids. The V gene lost 4 bases and the J gene lost 1 base, with 13 bases spanning the gap.